This section outlines one T cell receptor (beta chain) sequence together with its context. Original analysis: For nucleated cells, counts were estimated from reference gene primer amplification. Using immunoSEQ multiplex PCR, the repertoire was profiled, and TCRdb retains in-frame clones only, with some absent. That table supplies the V and J calls and clone size; D and trimming were determined from the DNA. Altogether about 670,000 clones are present, 85% to 90% being singletons, with the ten largest covering over 0.2%. The sample comes from a study of blood T cell repertoires in COVID-19. Study-wide context: COVID-19 samples collected from the United States, Italy and Spain covered acute and convalescent phases.

The CDR3 extends over 15 amino acids. V was cut by 5 bases and J by 3 bases, with 14 bases left in between. The germline CDR1 and CDR2 sequences are SGHDT and YYEEEE. The chain joins TRBV5-6 to TRBJ1-4; D might be TRBD1 (5 bases). Sequencing used peripheral blood. This clonotype originated in a young woman with acute or convalescent COVID-19. The chain's CDR3 is CASSSIGGANEKLFF. Written as DNA, the CDR3 is TGTGCCAGCAGTTCCATCGGGGGAGCTAATGAAAAACTGTTTTTT. The full variable domain, rest sourced from reference TRBV5-6 and TRBJ1-4, is DAGVTQSPTHLIKTRGQQVTLRCSPKSGHDTVSWYQQALGQGPQFIFQYYEEEERQRGNFPDRFSGHQFPNYSSELNVNALLLGDSALYLCASSSIGGANEKLFFGSGTQLSVL.